This TCR beta chain was profiled in a study of molecular identifiers for immune sequencing clone quantification. The CDR3 extends over 16 amino acids. Per the germline V gene, CDR1 is MNHEY and CDR2 is SVGEGT. Trimming took 6 bases from V and 5 from J, leaving 19 bases between them. Between about 20,000 and 1,100,000 sorted cells, with 10%, 30% or 50% RNA, yielded naive CD8 libraries. The authors sorted naive CD8 T cells as CD8+CD4-CCR7+CD45RA+. One entry per CDR3 protein, called by TCRdb with MiXCR from the PCR reads. This table has 400,000 to 600,000 distinct CDR3 sequences, 25% appearing once. Material: naive CD8+ T cells from blood, with Jurkat cell RNA spiked in. Subset in this sample: FACS-sorted CD8+CD4-CCR7+CD45RA+ naive T cells. The chain employs TRBV6-2 or TRBV6-3 and TRBJ2-2; D is possibly TRBD1 (6 bases). This receptor was identified in a human donor in good health. Some libraries in this study had Jurkat cell RNA spiked in. DNA of the CDR3: TGTGCCAGCAGGACCGGGACACCAAAAATTACCGGGGAGCTGTTTTTT. As protein: CASRTGTPKITGELFF.